This T cell receptor beta chain originates from a study of control samples from healthy donors and cancer patients. CDR1 and CDR2 (germline): SGHRS, YFSETQ. The CDR3 contains 15 residues. Germline trimming cut 4 bases from V and 9 bases from J; bases unmatched to any gene: 16. The assay was immunoSEQ multiplex PCR, and TCRdb's table has in-frame clones only and misses some. Found here are about 51,000 clones, roughly 80% of them singletons; the top ten hold about 9.5%. The chain is built from TRBV5-1 and TRBJ2-7; 7 nucleotides agree with TRBD1. The source material was blood. The TCR originated in a man aged 65 to 79 in good health. CDR3 loop: CASSPALPGQTRQYF. CDR3 in DNA: TGCGCCAGCAGCCCTGCACTACCGGGACAGACCAGGCAGTACTTC.